Presented here are 5 T cell receptor beta chains from one specimen sequenced in a study of OX40 agonist ivuxolimab in advanced cancers. Method: immunoSEQ multiplex PCR; TCRdb's copy keeps in-frame clones and lacks some. The sample contains roughly 14,000 clones, around 80% of which appear only once. This specimen was CD4+ or CD8+ T cells sorted from blood, taken in a trial of the OX40 agonist ivuxolimab. The receptor set was obtained from an adult with an advanced solid tumor such as melanoma, head and neck, liver or kidney cancer.

The chain recombines TRBV7-3 with TRBJ2-1; 14 positions agree with TRBD2. The CDR3 sequence is 21 residues long. The J segment lost 4 bases and the V segment lost 2 bases, leaving 16 bases of the junction unmatched. Germline CDR1 SGHTA, CDR2 FQGTGA. The CDR3 reads CASSLWGTSGSRAIEYNEQFF. The CDR3, as DNA: TGTGCCAGCAGCTTATGGGGGACTAGCGGGAGTCGTGCCATTGAGTACAATGAGCAGTTCTTC.

The J gene is TRBJ2-7, the V gene TRBV7-9, with D possibly being TRBD2 (6 bases). From germline, CDR1 is SEHNR and CDR2 FQNEAQ (reference sequence). The CDR3 is 16 residues long. The V end was cut by 5 bases, the J end by 0 bases, with 17 bases between. CDR3 DNA: TGTGCCAGCAGCCCCCCCCAATCGCGGGACTCCTACGAGCAGTACTTC. Its protein is CASSPPQSRDSYEQYF.

CDR3 bases: TGTGCCAGCAGCTTACCCGGAGGGAGGGAGCAGTACTTC. Amino acids: CASSLPGGREQYF. The chain joins TRBV11-2 to TRBJ2-7, with D maybe TRBD2 (6 bases). Per germline, CDR1 SGHAT and CDR2 FQNNGV. This CDR3 is 13 amino acids long. V lost 2 bases to trimming and J lost 7 bases, with 12 bases between them. The full variable domain, in which reference TRBV11-2 and TRBJ2-7 provide the parts outside the CDR3, is EAGVAQSPRYKIIEKRQSVAFWCNPISGHATLYWYQQILGQGPKLLIQFQNNGVVDDSQLPKDRFSAERLKGVDSTLKIQPAKLEDSAVYLCASSLPGGREQYFGPGTRLTVT.

The rearrangement uses TRBV29-1 and TRBJ2-1, with 8 bases that match TRBD2. Germline V gene sequence: CDR1 SQVTM, CDR2 ANQGSEA. This CDR3 contains 16 residues. V shed 7 bases, J shed 10 bases, and the junction held 21 bases outside the gene matches. The CDR3 sequence: CSGGPRGAGDIMEQFF. CDR3 sequence (DNA): TGCAGCGGTGGCCCCAGGGGAGCGGGAGATATAATGGAGCAGTTCTTC.

The chain is built from TRBV6-6 and TRBJ2-3; no reliable D call. The CDR3 loop spans 13 amino acids. Trimming removed 0 bases at V and 6 bases at J, with 7 bases between. The germline gives CDR1 MNHNY, CDR2 SVGAGI (reference sequence). The CDR3 sequence: CASSYSLRDTQYF. CDR3 nucleotide sequence: TGTGCCAGCAGTTACTCGTTGCGCGATACGCAGTATTTT.